These 23 T cell receptor beta chains came from one sample sequenced in a study of blood T cell repertoires in COVID-19. TCRdb's table, derived via immunoSEQ multiplex PCR, lists solely in-frame clones and lacks some. The sample holds roughly 98,000 clones, over 75% seen once. Sequenced sample: peripheral blood. The origin of the receptors is a human donor in a cohort sampled during active COVID-19.

The chain carries TRBV18 and TRBJ2-5; 7 bases line up with TRBD1. This CDR3 region has 12 residues. Trimming removed 7 bases from V and 4 bases from J; junction bases left unmatched: 3. The germline V gene encodes CDR1 KGHSH and CDR2 LQKENI. The CDR3 region is CASFDRVETQYF. Here the CDR3 DNA reads TGTGCCAGCTTTGACAGGGTAGAGACCCAGTACTTC. Full variable domain (remainder filled in from reference TRBV18 and TRBJ2-5): NAGVMQNPRHLVRRRGQEARLRCSPMKGHSHVYWYRQLPEEGLKFMVYLQKENIIDESGMPKERFSAEFPKEGPSILRIQQVVRGDSAAYFCASFDRVETQYFGPGTRLLVL.

V gene TRBV6-5 combines with J gene TRBJ2-2; a weak D match, TRBD2 (6 bases). There are 15 residues in the CDR3. Germline CDR1 reads MNHEY; CDR2 reads SVGAGI. V dropped 0 bases and J dropped 2 bases, with 7 bases sitting between them. The CDR3 is CASSYSGTNTGELFF. CDR3 sequence (DNA): TGTGCCAGCAGTTACTCAGGGACTAACACCGGGGAGCTGTTTTTT.

The chain couples TRBV4-1 to TRBJ2-1; maybe TRBD1 (6 bases). V was shortened by 3 bases and J by 1 base, with 10 bases between the two germline ends. The CDR3 is 15 residues long. Germline assignment: CDR1 MGHRA and CDR2 YSYEKL. For the CDR3, the DNA is TGCGCCAGCAGCCACAGGGGTGGGTCCTACAATGAGCAGTTCTTC. This encodes CASSHRGGSYNEQFF.

This clone was seen a single time. V usage is TRBV3-1 (or the pseudogene TRBV3-2) and J usage is TRBJ1-2; 12 bases agree with TRBD1. Per germline, CDR1 LGHDT and CDR2 YNNKEL (reference sequence). The CDR3 extends over 18 amino acids. The V segment lost 2 bases and the J segment 8 bases; nucleotides outside the gene matches: 15. The CDR3 coding sequence is TGTGCCAGCAGCCAACTGCGGGACAGGGGGCGCGAAATGAGGGGCTACACCTTC. Translation: CASSQLRDRGREMRGYTF.

The chain joins TRBV4-2 to TRBJ2-7, with 14 bases fitting TRBD2. Germline CDR1 is LGHNA and CDR2 is YNFKEQ. CDR3 length equals 17 residues. V gave up 4 bases and J gave up 6 bases; unmatched junction bases: 11. The CDR3 region has the DNA TGTGCCAGCAGCCCCGGGACTAGCGGGGGTAAGAGGGGCGAGCAGTACTTC. It translates to CASSPGTSGGKRGEQYF.

This clone has a single count. This chain uses TRBV6-6 with TRBJ2-3; TRBD1 agrees at 12 bases. The CDR3 consists of 16 residues. V lost 2 bases and J lost 5; bases outside the gene matches: 5. Per germline, CDR1 MNHNY and CDR2 SVGAGI (reference sequence). CDR3 region: CASSYRDRGHQDTQYF. In nucleotides, the CDR3 is TGTGCCAGCAGTTACCGGGACAGGGGGCATCAAGATACGCAGTATTTT.

This clone turned up a few times. This sequence joins TRBV10-3 and TRBJ2-7, with D possibly being TRBD1 (6 bases). CDR1 and CDR2 from the germline V gene are ENHRY and SYGVKD. V lost 3 bases, J lost 5 bases, and 14 bases lay in between. This CDR3 is 14 amino acids long. Here the CDR3 DNA reads TGTGCCATCAGTGACGCTGGCAGGGGCGACGAGCAGTACTTC. It specifies CAISDAGRGDEQYF.

The chain employs TRBV6-2 or TRBV6-3 and TRBJ1-6; D gene uncertain. V was cut by 0 bases and J by 1 base, with 16 bases left in between. Germline loops: CDR1 MNHEY, CDR2 SVGEGT. There are 19 residues in the CDR3. The CDR3 DNA is TGTGCCAGCAGTTACTCGAGAGGGCTGGGTGCGTCCTATAATTCACCCCTCCACTTT. Amino acids: CASSYSRGLGASYNSPLHF.

The chain joins TRBV6-1 to TRBJ2-3; TRBD2 matches 11 bases. The length of the CDR3 is 16 residues. CDR1 is MNHNS, CDR2 SASEGT, per germline. Trimming took 4 bases from V and 5 from J; bases not matched to a gene: 8. The CDR3 DNA reads as TGTGCCAGCAGTGTTACTAGCGGGGGCCAGGGAGATACGCAGTATTTT. Encoded protein: CASSVTSGGQGDTQYF.

This sequence joins TRBV27 and TRBJ2-4, with D maybe TRBD1 (5 bases). CDR3 size: 15 residues. Germline V gene data show CDR1 as MNHEY and CDR2 as SMNVEV (reference sequence). V lost 6 bases and J 2 bases, leaving 14 bases between the germline ends. Here the CDR3 DNA reads TGTGCCAGCAGCTTTGCTAGGGGTTCCAAAAACATTCAGTACTTC. The encoded protein is CASSFARGSKNIQYF.

This clone was found a few times. The gene calls are TRBV5-1 and TRBJ1-2; TRBD1 aligns across 7 bases. The CDR3 is 14 residues long. The V gene end was trimmed by 6 bases and the J gene end by 3 bases; junction bases not matched to a gene: 8. CDR1 is SGHRS and CDR2 is YFSETQ in the germline V gene. The CDR3 here is CASTSGGQYYGYTF. The CDR3 DNA follows: TGCGCCAGCACTTCTGGGGGACAGTACTATGGCTACACCTTC.

This clone was picked up a small number of times. The rearrangement uses TRBV9 and TRBJ2-3, with D perhaps matching TRBD1 (6 bases). Germline lookup yields CDR1 SGDLS and CDR2 YYNGEE. Trimming took off 4 bases at V and 5 bases at J, with 20 bases between the two ends. CDR3 length: 16 amino acids. CDR3 region: CASSFMGVIGGDTQYF. Here the CDR3 DNA reads TGTGCCAGCAGCTTTATGGGAGTAATAGGGGGAGATACGCAGTATTTT.

The chain joins TRBV30 to TRBJ2-5, with TRBD2 matching 12 bases. Trimming removed 1 base from V and 7 bases from J; junction bases left unmatched: 16. The CDR3 has 18 residues. CDR1 is GTSNPN and CDR2 is SVGIG in the germline V gene (reference sequence). CDR3 DNA: TGTGCCTGGAGTGACCCCTATGTGGGACTAGCGGGTTTTGGGACCCAGTACTTC. Encoded protein: CAWSDPYVGLAGFGTQYF.

The rearrangement links TRBV6-5 to TRBJ1-1; D uncertain. The CDR3 sequence is 15 residues long. The germline V and J ends were trimmed by 7 bases and 4 bases, with 19 bases remaining between them. CDR1 MNHEY and CDR2 SVGAGI come from the germline V gene. The CDR3 coding sequence is TGTGCCAGCACCCGGACTAATCGGGCCTCCACTGAAGCTTTCTTT. This translates into CASTRTNRASTEAFF.

The V gene is TRBV30, the J gene TRBJ2-3, with 8 bases aligning to TRBD2. This CDR3 has 14 residues. After removal of 2 bases from V and 7 bases from J, the junction contained 8 bases not matched to a gene. Germline CDR1 reads GTSNPN; CDR2 reads SVGIG (reference sequence). CDR3 nucleotide sequence: TGTGCCTGGAGTAATGTACGGGGGGGAAATACGCAGTATTTT. Residues: CAWSNVRGGNTQYF. Full variable domain (remainder filled in from reference TRBV30 and TRBJ2-3): SQTIHQWPATLVQPVGSPLSLECTVEGTSNPNLYWYRQAAGRGLQLLFYSVGIGQISSEVPQNLSASRPQDRQFILSSKKLLLSDSGFYLCAWSNVRGGNTQYFGPGTRLTVL.

DNA of the CDR3: TGCGCCAGCAGCCAAGACTTCCGACATAACTACGAGCAGTACTTC. It translates to CASSQDFRHNYEQYF. The chain has TRBV4-1 and TRBJ2-7; D ambiguous. Looked up from germline, CDR1 is MGHRA and CDR2 is YSYEKL. CDR3 length equals 15 residues. The V gene lost 0 bases and the J gene lost 3 bases, with 12 bases spanning the gap.

This sequence joins TRBV5-1 and TRBJ1-2; D is undetermined. The CDR3 length is 15 residues. V lost 4 bases, J lost 4 bases, and 17 bases lay in between. Germline V CDR1 and CDR2: SGHRS, YFSETQ. The CDR3 DNA reads TGCGCCAGCAGCGTACCGGGAGATCAGAGCTATGGCTACACCTTC. Its protein is CASSVPGDQSYGYTF.

This clone was detected only once. The chain couples TRBV2 to TRBJ1-2; 9 bases are a match to TRBD1. V gave up 7 bases and J gave up 10 bases; unmatched junction bases: 16. CDR1 is SNHLY, CDR2 FYNNEI, per germline. The CDR3 extends over 15 amino acids. CDR3 residues: CASTEVNRDRVHYTF. The CDR3 DNA reads TGTGCCAGCACTGAGGTTAACCGGGACAGGGTGCACTACACCTTC.

The V gene is TRBV5-1, the J gene TRBJ2-1, with 7 bases fitting TRBD1. The CDR3 runs 15 residues. J gave up 1 base and V 3 bases, and 4 bases lay outside the gene matches. Germline V CDR1 and CDR2: SGHRS, YFSETQ. The CDR3 sequence is CASSSGQLSYNEQFF. The CDR3, as DNA: TGCGCCAGCAGCTCGGGACAGCTTTCCTACAATGAGCAGTTCTTC.

V and J are TRBV5-1 and TRBJ2-7; D is perhaps TRBD2 (5 bases). The V and J ends lost 4 bases and 5 bases respectively, with 13 bases between them. The germline V gene has CDR1 SGHRS and CDR2 YFSETQ. The CDR3 runs 13 residues. The DNA of the CDR3 is TGCGCCAGCAGCCCTGGTGGGAGCCACGAGCAGTACTTC. Translation gives CASSPGGSHEQYF.

This clone was recorded a few times. At the DNA level, this CDR3 is encoded by other sequences in the same sample as well. This chain connects TRBV11-3 to TRBJ1-3; TRBD1 agrees at 7 bases. Germline CDR1 and CDR2: SGHNT and YENEEA. The length of the CDR3 is 13 residues. With V trimmed by 6 bases and J by 3 bases, 2 bases remained unmatched. In DNA, the CDR3 is TGTGCCAGCAGTACAGGGGTTGGAAACACCATATATTTT. It is translated as CASSTGVGNTIYF.

A single count supports this clone. V is TRBV5-1 and J is TRBJ2-5; 10 nucleotides agree with TRBD2. V lost 4 bases and J lost 5; bases outside the gene matches: 8. This CDR3 region has 15 residues. Germline V gene data show CDR1 as SGHRS and CDR2 as YFSETQ. The CDR3 sequence is CASSPTSGARETQYF. CDR3 nucleotide sequence: TGCGCCAGCAGCCCTACTAGCGGGGCCCGGGAGACCCAGTACTTC.

The chain uses TRBV5-1 and TRBJ1-2, with D perhaps TRBD1 (5 bases). This CDR3 has 15 amino acids. Germline V CDR1 and CDR2: SGHRS, YFSETQ. V was trimmed by 4 bases and J by 7 bases, leaving 20 bases between them. The CDR3 bases are TGCGCCAGCAGCGGAGAAGGACGGGACTTCGCTGGCTACACCTTC. It is translated as CASSGEGRDFAGYTF.